Listed below are T cell receptor beta chains from one sample, sequenced in a study of T cell clonotyping in hematopoietic cell transplantation. Clones were read by immunoSEQ multiplex PCR, and TCRdb kept only the in-frame ones, dropping some. This table holds 30,000 to 45,000 clones, over 70% found once. The specimen was peripheral blood mononuclear cells. The source of these receptors is a woman in her thirties or forties in good health. Some clones in this sample may be carry-over from other donors' samples. Each CDR3 is given with its conserved first and last residue. Each record gives: J gene, V gene, clone size, D gene, CDR3 protein, CDR3 DNA. D genes are given only for firm matches. A clone size is listed for some rows: how often the clone was seen (once, few, many), or a class if it is expanded.

>TRBJ1-5|TRBV28|once|-
CASNAGLVRPQHF
TGTGCCAGCAACGCCGGGCTGGTAAGGCCCCAGCATTTT
>TRBJ2-3|TRBV7-2|-|TRBD2
CASSLARGDTQYF
TGTGCCAGCAGCTTAGCGCGGGGGGATACGCAGTATTTT
>TRBJ2-5|TRBV29-1|-|TRBD1
CSVEWDRGPWETQYF
TGCAGCGTTGAATGGGACAGGGGCCCATGGGAGACCCAGTACTTC
>TRBJ2-3|TRBV4-1|-|TRBD2
CASSLAGTSADTQYF
TGCGCCAGCAGCCTAGCCGGGACTAGCGCAGATACGCAGTATTTT
>TRBJ2-3|TRBV2|-|TRBD2
CASRGTSSDTQYF
TGTGCCAGCAGGGGGACTAGCTCAGATACGCAGTATTTT
>TRBJ1-1|TRBV7-8|-|-
CASISRDYRAFF
TGTGCCAGCATCAGCCGGGACTACAGGGCTTTCTTT
>TRBJ1-1|TRBV4-3|-|-
CASSQDRLGTEAFF
TGCGCCAGCAGCCAAGACAGGCTGGGAACTGAAGCTTTCTTT
>TRBJ2-7|TRBV7-8|-|-
CASSRLLGEQYF
TGTGCCAGCAGCCGACTTTTGGGCGAGCAGTACTTC
>TRBJ1-1|TRBV28|-|TRBD1
CASSPEGQGLITEAFF
TGTGCCAGCAGTCCGGAGGGACAGGGCTTGATAACTGAAGCTTTCTTT
>TRBJ2-7|TRBV6-5|-|TRBD2
CASTRARGYEQYF
TGTGCCAGCACCCGCGCGCGGGGGTACGAGCAGTACTTC
>TRBJ2-1|TRBV15|-|TRBD2
CATSRVKREARNEQFF
TGTGCCACCAGCAGAGTAAAGCGGGAGGCGAGAAATGAGCAGTTCTTC
>TRBJ1-2|TRBV19|-|-
CASTNRVNYGYTF
TGTGCCAGTACCAACAGGGTTAACTATGGCTACACCTTC
>TRBJ2-2|TRBV5-1|-|-
CASSASRGAGELFF
TGCGCCAGCAGCGCCTCCAGGGGCGCCGGGGAGCTGTTTTTT
>TRBJ1-4|TRBV5-1|-|-
CASSFKVRTPNEKLFF
TGCGCCAGCAGCTTTAAGGTCAGGACGCCTAATGAAAAACTGTTTTTT
>TRBJ1-5|TRBV28|-|TRBD1
CASSPNRGGQPQHF
TGTGCCAGCAGTCCAAACAGGGGAGGTCAGCCCCAGCATTTT
>TRBJ2-1|TRBV28|-|-
CASSQPVQSNEQFF
TGTGCCAGCAGCCAACCCGTCCAGAGCAATGAGCAGTTCTTC
>TRBJ1-5|TRBV28|-|TRBD1
CASLKGGQNIAGNQPQHF
TGTGCCAGCCTCAAGGGGGGACAGAATATTGCGGGCAATCAGCCCCAGCATTTT
>TRBJ1-3|TRBV19|-|-
CASKVTGNTIYF
TGTGCCAGTAAGGTAACGGGAAACACCATATATTTT
>TRBJ1-1|TRBV4-1|-|-
CASSPHSPRRAFF
TGCGCCAGCAGCCCCCATTCTCCGAGGCGAGCTTTCTTT
>TRBJ1-4|TRBV28|-|TRBD1
CASSRTQGGNEKLFF
TGTGCCAGCAGTCGCACACAGGGGGGCAATGAAAAACTGTTTTTT
>TRBJ2-3|TRBV9|-|-
CASSVGPSPTTDTQYF
TGTGCCAGCAGCGTAGGGCCTAGCCCAACCACAGATACGCAGTATTTT
>TRBJ2-3|TRBV19|-|-
CASLRVGTDTQYF
TGTGCCAGCCTCAGGGTTGGAACAGATACGCAGTATTTT
>TRBJ1-1|TRBV2|-|-
CASRADRREAAEAFF
TGTGCCAGCAGGGCTGACAGACGCGAAGCTGCTGAAGCTTTCTTT
>TRBJ2-1|TRBV29-1|-|TRBD1
CSTTPGQGGNEQFF
TGCAGCACCACGCCGGGACAGGGAGGCAATGAGCAGTTCTTC
>TRBJ2-3|TRBV9|-|-
CASSVARSTSTDTQYF
TGTGCCAGCAGCGTAGCGAGATCGACTAGCACAGATACGCAGTATTTT
>TRBJ2-1|TRBV6-6|-|-
CAGRRSYNEQFF
TGTGCAGGTCGTCGCTCCTACAATGAGCAGTTCTTC
>TRBJ1-4|TRBV4-2|-|-
CASSQGSESAQFF
TGTGCCAGCAGCCAAGGGTCGGAGTCCGCGCAGTTTTTT
>TRBJ2-3|TRBV7-9|-|-
CASSLRYGEGTDTQYF
TGTGCCAGCAGCTTACGGTATGGGGAAGGCACAGATACGCAGTATTTT
>TRBJ2-1|TRBV28|-|-
CASSGGYNEQFF
TGTGCCAGCAGTGGCGGTTACAATGAGCAGTTCTTC